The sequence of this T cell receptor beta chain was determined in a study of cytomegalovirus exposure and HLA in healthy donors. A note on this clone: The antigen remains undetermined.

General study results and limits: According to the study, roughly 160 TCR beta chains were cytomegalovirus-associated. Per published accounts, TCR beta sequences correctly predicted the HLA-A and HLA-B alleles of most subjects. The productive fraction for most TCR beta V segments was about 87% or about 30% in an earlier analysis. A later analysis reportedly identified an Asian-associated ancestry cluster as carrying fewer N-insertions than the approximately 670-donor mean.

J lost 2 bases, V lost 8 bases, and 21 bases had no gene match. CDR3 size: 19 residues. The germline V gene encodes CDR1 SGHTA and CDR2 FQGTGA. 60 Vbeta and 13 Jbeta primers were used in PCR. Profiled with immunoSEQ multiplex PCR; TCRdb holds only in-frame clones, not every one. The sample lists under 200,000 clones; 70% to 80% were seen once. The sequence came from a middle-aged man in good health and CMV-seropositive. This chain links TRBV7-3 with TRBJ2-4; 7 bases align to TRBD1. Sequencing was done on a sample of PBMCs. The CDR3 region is CASGGQQLFRFLSKNIQYF. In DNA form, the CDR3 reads TGTGCCAGCGGGGGACAGCAGCTATTTAGGTTTCTTTCCAAAAACATTCAGTACTTC.